The 5 T cell receptor beta chains in this list originate from one sample, sequenced in a study of Ad26.COV2.S vaccination and SARS-CoV-2 variants. Libraries were prepared by immunoSEQ multiplex PCR; TCRdb keeps only in-frame clonotypes and omits some of them. The table records roughly 320,000 clones, 80% to 90% of them present only once. Treatment indicated: around 19 received Ad26.COV2.S at low or high dose, single or two shots; 5 received placebo; per-sample allocation not given. Sampling occurred on day 63 after the first vaccine or placebo injection. The specimen was peripheral blood, collected in a trial of Ad26.COV2.S vaccine versus placebo. These receptors all come from a person between 18 and 60 years old who received the Ad26.COV2.S COVID-19 vaccine or a placebo.

V gene TRBV3-1 (or the pseudogene TRBV3-2) combines with J gene TRBJ1-5; no clear D. Trimming removed 4 bases at V and 1 base at J, with 11 bases between. The V gene's germline CDR1 is LGHDT and CDR2 YNNKEL (reference sequence). The CDR3 has 15 amino acids. This chain's CDR3 is CASSRDGRSNQPQHF. CDR3 in DNA: TGTGCCAGCAGCCGAGACGGACGGAGCAATCAGCCCCAGCATTTT.

The genes are TRBV3-1 (or the pseudogene TRBV3-2) and TRBJ2-1; TRBD2 matches 9 bases. Germline trimming cut 0 bases from V and 8 bases from J; bases unmatched to any gene: 8. Germline V gives CDR1 LGHDT, CDR2 YNNKEL (reference sequence). The CDR3 totals 16 residues. The CDR3 DNA follows: TGTGCCAGCAGCCAAGAAAAAGAGCGGGGGGTCTATGAGCAGTTCTTC. Its protein is CASSQEKERGVYEQFF.

The CDR3 reads CASSAGTENTEAFF. The CDR3 DNA sequence: TGTGCCAGCTCAGCCGGGACAGAGAACACTGAAGCTTTCTTT. The J gene is TRBJ1-1, the V gene TRBV18, with TRBD1 identical over 7 bases. The CDR3 loop spans 14 amino acids. V gave up 5 bases and J gave up 1 base; unmatched junction bases: 4. Per germline, CDR1 KGHSH and CDR2 LQKENI. Full variable domain (outside the CDR3, taken from reference TRBV18 and TRBJ1-1): NAGVMQNPRHLVRRRGQEARLRCSPMKGHSHVYWYRQLPEEGLKFMVYLQKENIIDESGMPKERFSAEFPKEGPSILRIQQVVRGDSAAYFCASSAGTENTEAFFGQGTRLTVV.

The chain recombines TRBV4-1 with TRBJ1-1; TRBD1 is a possible D gene (6 bases). Germline V gene data show CDR1 as MGHRA and CDR2 as YSYEKL. This CDR3 region has 14 residues. The V end lost 1 base, the J end lost 1 base, and 7 bases lay between the germline ends. In DNA, the CDR3 is TGCGCCAGCAGCCAAGTGACAGGGAACACTGAAGCTTTCTTT. The encoded protein is CASSQVTGNTEAFF.

A word on this clone: This specimen includes other DNA sequences encoding the same CDR3. This chain joins TRBV6-5 and TRBJ1-1, with D unclear. The germline CDR1 and CDR2 sequences are MNHEY and SVGAGI. V shed 0 bases and J shed 1 base, with 9 bases lying between them. There are 15 residues in the CDR3. The CDR3 nucleotides read TGTGCCAGCAGTTACTCAGGACGGCGGAACACTGAAGCTTTCTTT. Its protein is CASSYSGRRNTEAFF.